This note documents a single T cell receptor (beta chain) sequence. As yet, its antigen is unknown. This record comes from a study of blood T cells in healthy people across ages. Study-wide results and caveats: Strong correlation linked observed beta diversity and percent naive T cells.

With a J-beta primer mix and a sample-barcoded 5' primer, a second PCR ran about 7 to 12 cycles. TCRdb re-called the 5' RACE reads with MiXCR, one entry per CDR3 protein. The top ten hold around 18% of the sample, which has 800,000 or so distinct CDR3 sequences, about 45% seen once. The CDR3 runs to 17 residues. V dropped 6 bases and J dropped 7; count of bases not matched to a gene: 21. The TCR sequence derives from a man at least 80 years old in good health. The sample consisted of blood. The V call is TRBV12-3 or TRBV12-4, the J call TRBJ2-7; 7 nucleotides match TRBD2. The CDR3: CASRTRRFPGGADEQYF. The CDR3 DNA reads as TGTGCCAGCAGGACCAGACGATTCCCGGGGGGTGCGGATGAGCAGTACTTC.